This TCR beta chain was retrieved from a study of T cell repertoires in cytomegalovirus infection. TCRdb ran MiXCR on the reads and lists one entry per CDR3 protein. This repertoire shows 200,000 to 250,000 distinct CDR3 sequences, about 23% found once; its top ten account for about 18%. Losses at the gene ends were 6 bases for V and 7 bases for J; bases not matched to a gene: 2. CDR1 MDHEN and CDR2 SYDVKM come from the germline V gene. CDR3 length: 12 amino acids. General study findings and limits: The study found HLA-C-restricted CMV-specific TCR beta clonotypes dominating the ex vivo response.

This clonotype came up a few times. Antigen unknown. Input material: CD8+ T cells from PBMCs. The chain couples TRBV28 to TRBJ2-7; TRBD1 agrees at 11 bases. This sequence was found in a human donor in good health (CMV status not recorded). Some clones in this sample may be carry-over from other donors' samples. In nucleotides, the CDR3 is TGTGCCAGCAGGGGACAGGGGGGAGAGCAGTACTTC. Its protein is CASRGQGGEQYF.